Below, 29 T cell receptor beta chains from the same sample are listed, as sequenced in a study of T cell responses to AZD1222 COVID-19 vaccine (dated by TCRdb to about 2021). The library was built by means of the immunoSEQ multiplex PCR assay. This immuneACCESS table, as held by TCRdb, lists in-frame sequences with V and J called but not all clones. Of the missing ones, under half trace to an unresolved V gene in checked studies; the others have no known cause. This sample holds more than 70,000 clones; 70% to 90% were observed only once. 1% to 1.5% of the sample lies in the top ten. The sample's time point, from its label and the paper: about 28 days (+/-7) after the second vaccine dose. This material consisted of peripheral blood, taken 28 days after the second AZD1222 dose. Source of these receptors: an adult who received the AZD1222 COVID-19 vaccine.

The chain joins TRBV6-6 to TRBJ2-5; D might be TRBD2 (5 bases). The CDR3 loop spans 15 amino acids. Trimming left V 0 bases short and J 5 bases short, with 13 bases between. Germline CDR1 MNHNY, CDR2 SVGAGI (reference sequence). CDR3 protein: CASSYSSLTGETQYF. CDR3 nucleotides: TGTGCCAGCAGTTACTCTTCACTCACGGGGGAGACCCAGTACTTC.

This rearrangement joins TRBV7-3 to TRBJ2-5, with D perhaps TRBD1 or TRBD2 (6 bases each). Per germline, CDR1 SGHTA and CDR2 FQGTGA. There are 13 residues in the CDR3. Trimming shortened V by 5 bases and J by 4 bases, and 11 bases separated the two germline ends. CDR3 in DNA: TGTGCCAGCAGCCGCGGAGGGGGAGAGACCCAGTACTTC. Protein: CASSRGGGETQYF.

The CDR3 loop reads CASSPRFSGNTGELFF. The CDR3 DNA reads TGCGCCAGCAGCCCTCGGTTTAGCGGGAACACCGGGGAGCTGTTTTTT. V gene TRBV4-3 combines with J gene TRBJ2-2, with a possible D match to TRBD2 (6 bases). Per germline, CDR1 LGHNA and CDR2 YSLEER. This CDR3 region has 16 residues. Trimming shortened V by 4 bases and J by 1 base, and 13 bases separated the two germline ends.

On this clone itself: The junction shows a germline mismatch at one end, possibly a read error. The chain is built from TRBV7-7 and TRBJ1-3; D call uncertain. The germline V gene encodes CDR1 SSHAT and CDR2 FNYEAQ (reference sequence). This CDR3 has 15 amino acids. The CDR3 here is CASSLARESGNTIYF. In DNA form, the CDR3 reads TGTGCTAGCAGCTTAGCTCGGGAATCTGGAAACACCATATATTTT.

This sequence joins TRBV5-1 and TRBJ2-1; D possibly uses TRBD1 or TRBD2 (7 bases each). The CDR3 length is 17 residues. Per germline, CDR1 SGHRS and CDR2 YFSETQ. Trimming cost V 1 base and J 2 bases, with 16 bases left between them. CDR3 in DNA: TGCGCCAGCAGCTTGCAACCAGGGGGGGGAACCTACAATGAGCAGTTCTTC. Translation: CASSLQPGGGTYNEQFF.

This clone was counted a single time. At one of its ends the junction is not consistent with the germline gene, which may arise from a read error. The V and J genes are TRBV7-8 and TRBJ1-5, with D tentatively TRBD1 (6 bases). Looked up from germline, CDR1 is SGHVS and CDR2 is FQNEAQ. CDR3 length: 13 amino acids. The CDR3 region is CATSGGANQPQHF. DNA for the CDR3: TGTGCCACCAGCGGGGGGGCCAATCAGCCCCAGCATTTT. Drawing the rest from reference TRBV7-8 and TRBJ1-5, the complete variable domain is GAGVSQSPRYKVAKRGQDVALRCDPISGHVSLFWYQQALGQGPEFLTYFQNEAQLDKSGLPSDRFFAERPEGSVSTLKIQRTQQEDSAVYLCATSGGANQPQHFGDGTRLSIL.

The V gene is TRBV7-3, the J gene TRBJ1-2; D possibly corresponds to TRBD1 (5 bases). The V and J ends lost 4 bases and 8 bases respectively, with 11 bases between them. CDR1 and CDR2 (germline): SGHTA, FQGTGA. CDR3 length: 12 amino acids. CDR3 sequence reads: CASSSQGGGYTF. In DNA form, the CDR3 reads TGTGCCAGCAGCTCCCAGGGCGGAGGCTACACCTTC.

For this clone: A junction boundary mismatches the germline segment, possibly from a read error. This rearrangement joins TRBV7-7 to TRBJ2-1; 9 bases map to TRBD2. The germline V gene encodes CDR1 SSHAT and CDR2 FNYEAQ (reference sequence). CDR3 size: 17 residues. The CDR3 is CASSLGRAGGPSGEQFF. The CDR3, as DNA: TGTGCTAGCAGCTTAGGACGGGCGGGAGGGCCCTCCGGTGAGCAGTTCTTC.

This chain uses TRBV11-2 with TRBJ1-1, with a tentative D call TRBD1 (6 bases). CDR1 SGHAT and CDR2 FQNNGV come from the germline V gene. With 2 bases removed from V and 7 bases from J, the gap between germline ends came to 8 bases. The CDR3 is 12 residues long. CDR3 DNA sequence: TGTGCCAGCAGCTTATTACAGGGTGAAGCTTTCTTT. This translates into CASSLLQGEAFF. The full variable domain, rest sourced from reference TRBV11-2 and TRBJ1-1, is EAGVAQSPRYKIIEKRQSVAFWCNPISGHATLYWYQQILGQGPKLLIQFQNNGVVDDSQLPKDRFSAERLKGVDSTLKIQPAKLEDSAVYLCASSLLQGEAFFGQGTRLTVV.

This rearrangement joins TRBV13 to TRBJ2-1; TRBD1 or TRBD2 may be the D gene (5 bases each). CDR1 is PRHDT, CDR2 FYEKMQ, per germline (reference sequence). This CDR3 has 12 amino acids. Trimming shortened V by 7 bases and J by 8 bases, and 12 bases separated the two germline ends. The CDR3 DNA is TGTGCCAGCACCTCGGGGCCCCATGAGCAGTTCTTC. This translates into CASTSGPHEQFF.

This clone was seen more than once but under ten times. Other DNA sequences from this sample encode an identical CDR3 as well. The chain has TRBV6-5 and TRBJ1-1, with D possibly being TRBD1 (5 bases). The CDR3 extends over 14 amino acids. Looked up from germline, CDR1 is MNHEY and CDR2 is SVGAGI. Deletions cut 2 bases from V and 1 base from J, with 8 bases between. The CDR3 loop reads CASSYGGTNTEAFF. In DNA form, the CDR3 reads TGTGCCAGCAGTTACGGGGGGACGAACACTGAAGCTTTCTTT.

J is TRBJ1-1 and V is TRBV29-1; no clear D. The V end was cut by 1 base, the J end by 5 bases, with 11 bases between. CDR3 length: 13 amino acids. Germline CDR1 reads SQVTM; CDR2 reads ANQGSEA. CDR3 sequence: CSVEGGRQTEAFF. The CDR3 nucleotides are TGCAGCGTTGAAGGGGGTCGGCAGACTGAAGCTTTCTTT.

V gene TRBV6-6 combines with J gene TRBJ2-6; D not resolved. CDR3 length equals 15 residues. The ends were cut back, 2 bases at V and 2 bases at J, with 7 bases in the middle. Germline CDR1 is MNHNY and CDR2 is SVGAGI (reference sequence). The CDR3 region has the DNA TGTGCCAGCAGTTACGATCTAGCTGGGGCCAACGTCCTGACTTTC. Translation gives CASSYDLAGANVLTF.

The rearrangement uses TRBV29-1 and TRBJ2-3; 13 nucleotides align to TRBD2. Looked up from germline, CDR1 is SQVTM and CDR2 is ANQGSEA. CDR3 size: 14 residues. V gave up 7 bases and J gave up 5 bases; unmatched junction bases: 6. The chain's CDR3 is CSARLAGGRDTQYF. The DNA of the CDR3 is TGCAGCGCCCGACTAGCGGGAGGACGAGATACGCAGTATTTT.

The CDR3 loop reads CASSQGVFWSFLGATEAFF. CDR3 DNA sequence: TGCGCCAGCAGCCAAGGGGTTTTCTGGTCATTTCTGGGGGCCACTGAAGCTTTCTTT. The chain employs TRBV4-3 and TRBJ1-1, with D tentatively TRBD1 (6 bases). V lost 1 base and J 4 bases, leaving 25 bases between the germline ends. The CDR3 has 19 amino acids. Per the germline V gene, CDR1 is LGHNA and CDR2 is YSLEER.

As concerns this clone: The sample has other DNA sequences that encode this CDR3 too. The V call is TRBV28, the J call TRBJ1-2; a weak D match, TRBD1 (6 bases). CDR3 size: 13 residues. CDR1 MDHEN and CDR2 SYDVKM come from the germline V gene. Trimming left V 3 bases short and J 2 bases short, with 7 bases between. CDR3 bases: TGTGCCAGCAGTTTCGGACAGAACTATGGCTACACCTTC. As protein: CASSFGQNYGYTF.

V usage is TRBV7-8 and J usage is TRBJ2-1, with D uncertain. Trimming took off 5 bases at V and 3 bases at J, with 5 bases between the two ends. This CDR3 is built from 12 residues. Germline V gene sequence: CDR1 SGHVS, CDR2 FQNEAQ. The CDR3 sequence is CASSRSYNEQFF. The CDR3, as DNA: TGTGCCAGCAGCCGCAGCTACAATGAGCAGTTCTTC.

The CDR3 DNA reads TGTGCCACCAGTGAGACCGGGACAGGGGGCTACAATGAGCAGTTCTTC. Its protein is CATSETGTGGYNEQFF. This chain uses TRBV24-1 with TRBJ2-1, with 11 positions matching TRBD1. The CDR3 runs to 16 residues. Germline trimming cut 4 bases from V and 3 bases from J; bases unmatched to any gene: 4. Germline values: CDR1 KGHDR, CDR2 SFDVKD.

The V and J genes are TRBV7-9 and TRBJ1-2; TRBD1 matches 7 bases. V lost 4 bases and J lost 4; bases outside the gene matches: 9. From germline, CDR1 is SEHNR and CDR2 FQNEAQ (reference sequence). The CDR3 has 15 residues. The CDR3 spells CASSSSDRNLYGYTF. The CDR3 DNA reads TGTGCCAGCAGCTCCTCGGACAGGAATCTCTATGGCTACACCTTC.

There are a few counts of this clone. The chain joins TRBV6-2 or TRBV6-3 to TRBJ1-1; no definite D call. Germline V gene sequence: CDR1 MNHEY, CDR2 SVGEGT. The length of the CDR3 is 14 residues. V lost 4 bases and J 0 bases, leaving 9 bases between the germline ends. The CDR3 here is CASSSNNLNTEAFF. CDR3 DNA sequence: TGTGCCAGCAGTTCGAACAACTTGAACACTGAAGCTTTCTTT.

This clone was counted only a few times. This chain's CDR3 is CASSQEVRGLNYGYTF. In nucleotides, the CDR3 is TGCGCCAGCAGCCAAGAAGTCAGGGGATTGAACTATGGCTACACCTTC. J is TRBJ1-2 and V is TRBV4-1, with D perhaps TRBD1 (6 bases). Germline V lookup: CDR1 MGHRA, CDR2 YSYEKL. The CDR3 is 16 amino acids. V was trimmed by 0 bases and J by 2 bases, leaving 13 bases between them.

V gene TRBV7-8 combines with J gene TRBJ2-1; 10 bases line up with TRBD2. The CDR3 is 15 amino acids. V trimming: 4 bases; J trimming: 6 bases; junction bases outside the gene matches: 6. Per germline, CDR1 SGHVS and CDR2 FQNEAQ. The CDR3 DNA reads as TGTGCCAGCAGCTCCAGCGGGAGGGCCCCCAATGAGCAGTTCTTC. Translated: CASSSSGRAPNEQFF. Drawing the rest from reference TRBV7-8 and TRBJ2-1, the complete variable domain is GAGVSQSPRYKVAKRGQDVALRCDPISGHVSLFWYQQALGQGPEFLTYFQNEAQLDKSGLPSDRFFAERPEGSVSTLKIQRTQQEDSAVYLCASSSSGRAPNEQFFGPGTRLTVL.

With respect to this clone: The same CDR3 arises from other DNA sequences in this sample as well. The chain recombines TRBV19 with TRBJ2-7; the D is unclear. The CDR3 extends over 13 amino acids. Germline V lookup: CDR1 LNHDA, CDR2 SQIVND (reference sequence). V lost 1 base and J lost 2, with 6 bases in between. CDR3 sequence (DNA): TGTGCCAGTAGTATAGGACACCCCTACGAGCAGTACTTC. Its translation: CASSIGHPYEQYF.

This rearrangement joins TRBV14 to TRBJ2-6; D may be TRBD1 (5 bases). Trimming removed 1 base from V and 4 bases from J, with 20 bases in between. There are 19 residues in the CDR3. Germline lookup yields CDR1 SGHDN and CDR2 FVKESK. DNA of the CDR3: TGTGCCAGCAGCCAAGGTCCAGGGCCTAGGCCGGCAGGGGCCAACGTCCTGACTTTC. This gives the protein CASSQGPGPRPAGANVLTF.

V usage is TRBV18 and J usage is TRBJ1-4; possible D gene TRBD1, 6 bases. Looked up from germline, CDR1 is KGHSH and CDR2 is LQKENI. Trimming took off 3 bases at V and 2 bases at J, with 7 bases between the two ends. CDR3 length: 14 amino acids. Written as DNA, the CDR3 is TGTGCCAGCTCACCCGGACAGACTAATGAAAAACTGTTTTTT. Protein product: CASSPGQTNEKLFF. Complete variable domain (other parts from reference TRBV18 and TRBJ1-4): NAGVMQNPRHLVRRRGQEARLRCSPMKGHSHVYWYRQLPEEGLKFMVYLQKENIIDESGMPKERFSAEFPKEGPSILRIQQVVRGDSAAYFCASSPGQTNEKLFFGSGTQLSVL.

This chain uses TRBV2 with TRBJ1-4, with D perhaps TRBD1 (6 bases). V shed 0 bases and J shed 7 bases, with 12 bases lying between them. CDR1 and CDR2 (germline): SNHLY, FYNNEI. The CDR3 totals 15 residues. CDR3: CASSEARGASEKLFF. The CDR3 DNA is TGTGCCAGCAGTGAAGCGAGGGGGGCGAGTGAAAAACTGTTTTTT.

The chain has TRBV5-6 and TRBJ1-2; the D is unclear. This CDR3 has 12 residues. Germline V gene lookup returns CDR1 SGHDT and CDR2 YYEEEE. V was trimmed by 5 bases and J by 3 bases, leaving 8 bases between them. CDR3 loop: CASSVQDYGYTF. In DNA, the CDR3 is TGTGCCAGCAGTGTCCAGGACTATGGCTACACCTTC.

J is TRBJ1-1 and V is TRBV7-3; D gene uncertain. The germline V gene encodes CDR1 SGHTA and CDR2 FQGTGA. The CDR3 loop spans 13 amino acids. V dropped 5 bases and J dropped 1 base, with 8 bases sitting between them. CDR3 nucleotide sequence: TGTGCCAGCAGCGTCTCTCAGAACACTGAAGCTTTCTTT. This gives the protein CASSVSQNTEAFF.

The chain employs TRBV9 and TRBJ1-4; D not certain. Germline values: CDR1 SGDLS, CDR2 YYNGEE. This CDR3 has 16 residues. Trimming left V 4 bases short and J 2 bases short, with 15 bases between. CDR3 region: CASSPRGSPTNEKLFF. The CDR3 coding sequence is TGTGCCAGCAGCCCCCGCGGTTCCCCCACTAATGAAAAACTGTTTTTT.